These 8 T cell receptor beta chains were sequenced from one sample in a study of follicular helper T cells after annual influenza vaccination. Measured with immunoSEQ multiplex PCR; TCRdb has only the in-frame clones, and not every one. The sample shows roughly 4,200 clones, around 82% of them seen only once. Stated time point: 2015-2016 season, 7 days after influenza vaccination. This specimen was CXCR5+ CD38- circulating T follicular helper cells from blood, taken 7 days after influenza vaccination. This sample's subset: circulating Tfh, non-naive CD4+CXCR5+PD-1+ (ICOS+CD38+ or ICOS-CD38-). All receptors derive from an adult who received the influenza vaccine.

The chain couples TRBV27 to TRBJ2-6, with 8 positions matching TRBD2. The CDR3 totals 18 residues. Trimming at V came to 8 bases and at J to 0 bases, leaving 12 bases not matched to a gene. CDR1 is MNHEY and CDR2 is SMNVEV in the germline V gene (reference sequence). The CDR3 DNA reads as TGTGCCAGCTCCCGAAGGAGCGGGGGAATCTCTGGGGCCAACGTCCTGACTTTC. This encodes CASSRRSGGISGANVLTF. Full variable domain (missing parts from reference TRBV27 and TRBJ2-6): EAQVTQNPRYLITVTGKKLTVTCSQNMNHEYMSWYRQDPGLGLRQIYYSMNVEVTDKGDVPEGYKVSRKEKRNFPLILESPSPNQTSLYFCASSRRSGGISGANVLTFGAGSRLTVL.

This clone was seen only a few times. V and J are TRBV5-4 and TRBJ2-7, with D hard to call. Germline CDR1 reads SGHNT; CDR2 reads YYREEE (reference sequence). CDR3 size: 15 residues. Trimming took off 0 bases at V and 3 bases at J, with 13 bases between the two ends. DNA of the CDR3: TGTGCCAGCAGCTTGGCCCCCCGACCGGTCTACGAGCAGTACTTC. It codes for CASSLAPRPVYEQYF.

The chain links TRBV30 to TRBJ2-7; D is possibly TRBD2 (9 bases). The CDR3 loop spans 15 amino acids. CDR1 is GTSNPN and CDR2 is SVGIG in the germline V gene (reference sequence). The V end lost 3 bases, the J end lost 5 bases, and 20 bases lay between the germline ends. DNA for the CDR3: TGTGCCTGGAGGGGACAGGCGGGACTAGCTGACGAGCAGTACTTC. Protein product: CAWRGQAGLADEQYF.

The CDR3 protein is CASSLETQYF. The CDR3 DNA reads TGTGCCAGCAGCTTGGAGACCCAGTACTTC. The rearrangement links TRBV5-8 to TRBJ2-5; unclear D gene. Trimming stripped 0 bases from V and 6 bases from J, with 0 bases between. The CDR3 totals 10 residues. The V gene's germline CDR1 is SGHTS and CDR2 YDEGEE.

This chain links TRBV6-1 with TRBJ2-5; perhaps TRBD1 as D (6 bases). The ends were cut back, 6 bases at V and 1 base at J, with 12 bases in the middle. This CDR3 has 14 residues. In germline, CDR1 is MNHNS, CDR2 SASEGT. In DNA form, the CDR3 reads TGTGCCAGCAGACCCAGGGGCGCCCAAGAGACCCAGTACTTC. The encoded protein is CASRPRGAQETQYF.

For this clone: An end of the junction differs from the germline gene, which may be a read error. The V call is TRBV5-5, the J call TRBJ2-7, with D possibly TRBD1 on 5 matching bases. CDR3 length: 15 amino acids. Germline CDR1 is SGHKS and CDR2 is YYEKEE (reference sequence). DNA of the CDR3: TGTGCCAGCAGCTTGAAGATAGGGGCTTCCTCCGAGCAGTACTTC. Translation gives CASSLKIGASSEQYF.

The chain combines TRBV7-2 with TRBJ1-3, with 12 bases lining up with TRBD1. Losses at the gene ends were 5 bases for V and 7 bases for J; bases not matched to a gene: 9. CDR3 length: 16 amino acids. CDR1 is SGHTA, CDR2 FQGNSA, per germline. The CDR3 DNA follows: TGTGCCAGCAGCCCAAGACGGGGACAGGGGGCGAACACCATATATTTT. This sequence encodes CASSPRRGQGANTIYF. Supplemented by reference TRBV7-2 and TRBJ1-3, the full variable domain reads GAGVSQSPSNKVTEKGKDVELRCDPISGHTALYWYRQSLGQGLEFLIYFQGNSAPDKSGLPSDRFSAERTGGSVSTLTIQRTQQEDSAVYLCASSPRRGQGANTIYFGEGSWLTVV.

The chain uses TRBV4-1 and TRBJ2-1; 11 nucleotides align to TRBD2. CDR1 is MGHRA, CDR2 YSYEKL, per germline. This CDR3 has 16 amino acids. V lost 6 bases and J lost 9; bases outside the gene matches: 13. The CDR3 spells CASRPSLSGRASEQFF. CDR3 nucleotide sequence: TGCGCCAGCAGACCAAGTCTTAGCGGGAGGGCCTCTGAGCAGTTCTTC.